The sequence of this T cell receptor beta chain was determined in a study of shared clonotypes between healthy human individuals. As to this clone: The target antigen is unknown.

Libraries were prepared by immunoSEQ multiplex PCR; TCRdb keeps only in-frame clonotypes and omits some of them. Found here are millions of clones, roughly 96% of them singletons; the top ten hold 0.13%. Whole-study results and caveats: Researchers sampled only blood; tissue repertoires likely differ. Naive subsets generally exceeded memory subsets in estimated richness.

Partitioning of CD4+ cells yielded a CD45RA+ naive subset and a CD45RA-negative memory subset. V was trimmed by 10 bases and J by 2 bases, leaving 18 bases between them. Looked up from germline, CDR1 is MRHNA and CDR2 is SNTAGT. This CDR3 spans 14 amino acids. The chain joins TRBV6-4 to TRBJ2-7; D gene ambiguous. Sequencing was carried out using naive CD4+ T cells sorted from blood. As to subset: CD45RA+ positively selected. The receptor was derived from a young man in good health. CDR3 nucleotides: TGTGCCACCCAAAGGGAAGTCGGACCCTACGAGCAGTACTTC. Protein product: CATQREVGPYEQYF.